The entry below gives a single T cell receptor (beta chain) sequence along with its context. Other DNA sequences in this specimen translate into the identical CDR3. This CDR3 spans 12 amino acids. Looked up from germline, CDR1 is GTSNPN and CDR2 is SVGIG (reference sequence). The junction had 3 bases not matched to a gene; V was cut back by 3 bases and J by 5 bases. The data were produced by immunoSEQ multiplex PCR, yet TCRdb's version contains in-frame clones alone and is incomplete. Here the sample spans 200,000 to 250,000 clones, about 90% being singletons. These data originate in a study of blood T cell repertoires in COVID-19. Study in general: The samples span acute and convalescent COVID-19 from the United States, Italy and Spain.

Sequencing used peripheral blood. The clonotype was recovered from a woman aged 55-70 years with acute or convalescent COVID-19. V and J are TRBV30 and TRBJ1-2; 7 nucleotides align to TRBD1. The CDR3 nucleotides are TGTGCCTGGAGCGGGACAGCTTATGGCTACACCTTC. Translating it yields CAWSGTAYGYTF.